What follows are 26 T cell receptor beta chains derived from one specimen sequenced in a study of T cell repertoires in cytomegalovirus infection. TCRdb processed the reads anew with MiXCR; each CDR3 protein has one entry. Here the sample spans about 260,000 distinct CDR3 sequences, over 8% being singletons. Source material: PBMCs. The source is a human donor in good health (CMV status not recorded). Some clones in this sample may be carry-over from other donors' samples.

Many counts were recorded for this clonotype. This chain uses TRBV20-1 with TRBJ2-7; D is undetermined. CDR1 is DFQATT and CDR2 is SNEGSKA in the germline V gene (reference sequence). The V end lost 0 bases, the J end lost 4 bases, and 7 bases lay between the germline ends. The CDR3 is 12 residues long. This CDR3 is CSARDHLYEQYF. The DNA of the CDR3 is TGCAGTGCTAGAGATCACCTTTACGAGCAGTACTTC.

This clonotype was seen only a few times. The chain has TRBV4-3 and TRBJ2-4; D is ambiguous. Germline assignment: CDR1 LGHNA and CDR2 YSLEER. This CDR3 has 16 residues. Trimming stripped 0 bases from V and 5 bases from J, with 14 bases between. The CDR3 coding sequence is TGCGCCAGCAGCCAAGAAGTCAGTAGCTACCAAAACATTCAGTACTTC. Translated, it gives CASSQEVSSYQNIQYF.

This clonotype was recorded a few times. The chain joins TRBV7-2 to TRBJ2-2, with D hard to call. CDR3 length equals 13 residues. V was pared by 1 base and J by 5 bases, with 5 bases between. Looked up from germline, CDR1 is SGHTA and CDR2 is FQGNSA. Here the CDR3 reads CASSLDPTGELFF. The CDR3 nucleotides are TGTGCCAGCAGCTTAGATCCGACCGGGGAGCTGTTTTTT. The variable domain in full, completed from reference TRBV7-2 and TRBJ2-2, reads GAGVSQSPSNKVTEKGKDVELRCDPISGHTALYWYRQSLGQGLEFLIYFQGNSAPDKSGLPSDRFSAERTGGSVSTLTIQRTQQEDSAVYLCASSLDPTGELFFGEGSRLTVL.

This clonotype was detected ten times or more. The rearrangement uses TRBV14 and TRBJ1-2; D not resolved. V lost 1 base and J lost 6, with 9 bases in between. CDR3 length: 13 amino acids. Germline-derived CDR1 and CDR2 are SGHDN and FVKESK. DNA of the CDR3: TGTGCCAGCAGCCAAGGGGGAATGGATGGCTACACCTTC. It specifies CASSQGGMDGYTF.

This clonotype has ten or more counts. The rearrangement links TRBV7-8 to TRBJ1-5; the D gene is possibly TRBD1 (5 bases). Looked up from germline, CDR1 is SGHVS and CDR2 is FQNEAQ. The length of the CDR3 is 13 residues. The V end lost 2 bases, the J end lost 12 bases, and 14 bases lay between the germline ends. CDR3 amino acids: CASSLSKAGFQHF. The CDR3 nucleotides are TGTGCCAGCAGCTTAAGTAAGGCAGGGTTCCAGCATTTT.

This clonotype was observed a handful of times. This chain connects TRBV20-1 to TRBJ2-1; D gene ambiguous. This CDR3 has 13 residues. CDR1 is DFQATT and CDR2 is SNEGSKA in the germline V gene (reference sequence). V lost 1 base and J 6 bases, leaving 10 bases between the germline ends. The CDR3 nucleotides are TGCAGTGCTAGAGTTCTCGGAAGCAATGAGCAGTTCTTC. It specifies CSARVLGSNEQFF.

In its sample, this clonotype was seen many times. The chain carries TRBV6-2 or TRBV6-3 and TRBJ2-3, with 13 bases fitting TRBD2. CDR1 and CDR2 (germline): MNHEY, SVGEGT. The V segment lost 7 bases and the J segment 4 bases; nucleotides outside the gene matches: 5. CDR3 length equals 15 residues. As DNA, the CDR3 is TGTGCCAGCACCACTAGCGGGGGGGCCCCAGATACGCAGTATTTT. Amino acid sequence: CASTTSGGAPDTQYF.

This clonotype appeared many times. The rearrangement joins TRBV7-2 to TRBJ2-5; possibly TRBD2 for D (6 bases). The V end was cut by 2 bases, the J end by 5 bases, with 12 bases between. The V gene's germline CDR1 is SGHTA and CDR2 FQGNSA. CDR3 length: 14 amino acids. The CDR3 DNA follows: TGTGCCAGCAGCTTAACGGGAGCGGGCGAGACCCAGTACTTC. It yields the protein CASSLTGAGETQYF.

This clonotype was counted ten times or more. The gene calls are TRBV11-2 and TRBJ2-7; D may be TRBD1 (7 bases). Trimming removed 8 bases at V and 1 base at J, with 12 bases between. The CDR3 contains 13 residues. In germline, CDR1 is SGHAT, CDR2 FQNNGV. The CDR3 spells CASGPGGSYEQYF. CDR3 nucleotides: TGTGCCAGCGGGCCAGGGGGGTCCTACGAGCAGTACTTC.

The chain carries TRBV11-2 and TRBJ2-1, with 11 nucleotides matching TRBD1. The CDR3 extends over 15 amino acids. Germline values: CDR1 SGHAT, CDR2 FQNNGV. After removal of 0 bases from V and 7 bases from J, the junction contained 2 bases not matched to a gene. This CDR3 is CASSLERDRGNEQFF. The CDR3 DNA is TGTGCCAGCAGCTTAGAACGGGACAGGGGGAATGAGCAGTTCTTC.

The V and J genes are TRBV12-3 or TRBV12-4 and TRBJ2-1; 7 bases line up with TRBD2. V dropped 5 bases and J dropped 2; count of bases not matched to a gene: 12. CDR3 size: 17 residues. The CDR3 coding sequence is TGTGCCAGCAGTCGCACCGGGACTAAGCGGGCCTACAATGAGCAGTTCTTC. It translates to CASSRTGTKRAYNEQFF.

This clonotype appeared many times. The chain links TRBV5-1 to TRBJ2-6, with no clear D. CDR1 and CDR2 from the germline V gene are SGHRS and YFSETQ. CDR3 length equals 15 residues. Trimming removed 4 bases from V and 2 bases from J, with 10 bases in between. In nucleotides, the CDR3 is TGCGCCAGCAGCGGGGAAATAACTGGGGCCAACGTCCTGACTTTC. This codes for CASSGEITGANVLTF. Based on the CDR3 plus reference TRBV5-1 and TRBJ2-6, the full variable domain is KAGVTQTPRYLIKTRGQQVTLSCSPISGHRSVSWYQQTPGQGLQFLFEYFSETQRNKGNFPGRFSGRQFSNSRSEMNVSTLELGDSALYLCASSGEITGANVLTFGAGSRLTVL.

This clonotype was picked up many times. V is TRBV6-2 or TRBV6-3 and J is TRBJ1-1, with 12 bases lining up with TRBD1. Germline CDR1 and CDR2: MNHEY and SVGEGT. The CDR3 has 17 residues. The junction had 6 bases not matched to a gene; V was cut back by 4 bases and J by 0 bases. The CDR3 bases are TGTGCCAGCAGTTTGGGACAGGGGGCTTACATGAACACTGAAGCTTTCTTT. Protein product: CASSLGQGAYMNTEAFF.

This clonotype was counted at least ten times. The chain combines TRBV7-9 with TRBJ2-7; D gene uncertain. The CDR3 runs 12 residues. Trimming stripped 5 bases from V and 6 bases from J, with 11 bases between. Germline values: CDR1 SEHNR, CDR2 FQNEAQ (reference sequence). The CDR3 region is CASSESRLEQYF. CDR3 DNA: TGTGCCAGCAGCGAGTCCCGTCTCGAGCAGTACTTC.

This clonotype appeared many times. The chain couples TRBV7-2 to TRBJ2-6, with 10 bases aligning to TRBD1. Trimming removed 1 base from V and 3 bases from J; junction bases left unmatched: 9. Germline V gene lookup returns CDR1 SGHTA and CDR2 FQGNSA. The length of the CDR3 is 19 residues. The CDR3 nucleotides read TGTGCCAGCAGCTTAGGGAGACAGGGGGCTTTGAGTGGGGCCAACGTCCTGACTTTC. It specifies CASSLGRQGALSGANVLTF.

This clonotype was seen many times. The rearrangement joins TRBV12-3 or TRBV12-4 to TRBJ1-1, with D perhaps TRBD1 (5 bases). V was pared by 5 bases and J by 1 base, with 17 bases between. The CDR3 is 16 residues long. This CDR3 is CASSRTKGFGNTEAFF. The CDR3 DNA reads TGTGCCAGCAGTCGCACCAAGGGGTTCGGGAACACTGAAGCTTTCTTT.

This chain joins TRBV27 and TRBJ2-2; the D gene could be TRBD1 or TRBD2 (5 bases each). Trimming cost V 8 bases and J 9 bases, with 16 bases left between them. CDR1 is MNHEY, CDR2 SMNVEV, per germline (reference sequence). The CDR3 totals 13 residues. The CDR3 sequence: CASSTGPNWELFF. CDR3 DNA sequence: TGTGCCAGCTCGACGGGGCCTAATTGGGAGCTGTTTTTT.

This clonotype was seen at least ten times. V gene TRBV7-2 combines with J gene TRBJ2-7; TRBD2 matches at 9 bases. This CDR3 spans 14 amino acids. V lost 4 bases to trimming and J lost 2 bases; unmatched junction nucleotides: 3. Germline values: CDR1 SGHTA, CDR2 FQGNSA. The DNA of the CDR3 is TGTGCCAGCAGCTCGACTAGCGGCGCCTACGAGCAGTACTTC. This codes for CASSSTSGAYEQYF.

This clonotype turned up a few times. V usage is TRBV20-1 and J usage is TRBJ2-1, with no clear D. V dropped 3 bases and J dropped 2 bases, with 14 bases sitting between them. Germline V gene sequence: CDR1 DFQATT, CDR2 SNEGSKA (reference sequence). The CDR3 has 15 amino acids. As DNA, the CDR3 is TGCAGTGCTAGCTGGGCTCGACCCACCTACAATGAGCAGTTCTTC. Protein: CSASWARPTYNEQFF.

This clonotype was recorded many times. CDR3 loop: CASSYSTGDQPQHF. The CDR3 DNA sequence: TGTGCCAGCAGCTACTCCACAGGAGATCAGCCCCAGCATTTT. V gene TRBV7-2 combines with J gene TRBJ1-5, with D maybe TRBD1 (5 bases). The CDR3 length is 14 residues. The germline V gene has CDR1 SGHTA and CDR2 FQGNSA. V shed 4 bases and J shed 5 bases, with 12 bases lying between them.

In its sample, this clonotype was seen many times. The chain is built from TRBV7-2 and TRBJ2-1, with D uncertain. The germline gives CDR1 SGHTA, CDR2 FQGNSA. V shed 2 bases and J shed 6 bases, with 17 bases lying between them. The CDR3 sequence is 16 residues long. The CDR3 spells CASSLSKLPPRNEQFF. The CDR3 nucleotides read TGTGCCAGCAGCTTAAGTAAACTCCCCCCCCGCAATGAGCAGTTCTTC.

This clonotype was detected a few times. The J gene is TRBJ2-2, the V gene TRBV19; 7 bases map to TRBD1. With V trimmed by 4 bases and J by 1 base, 6 bases remained unmatched. The CDR3 extends over 16 amino acids. Germline V CDR1 and CDR2: LNHDA, SQIVND (reference sequence). The CDR3: CASSTRRQGNTGELFF. CDR3 DNA: TGTGCCAGTAGTACTCGTCGACAGGGGAACACCGGGGAGCTGTTTTTT.

In its sample, this clonotype was seen a few times. The J gene is TRBJ1-1, the V gene TRBV7-9; no clear D. Germline CDR1 SEHNR, CDR2 FQNEAQ (reference sequence). V lost 1 base, J lost 0 bases, and 9 bases lay in between. This CDR3 comprises 15 residues. CDR3 in amino acids: CASSLVQTVNTEAFF. CDR3 coding DNA: TGTGCCAGCAGCTTAGTCCAGACCGTGAACACTGAAGCTTTCTTT.

This clonotype was counted only a few times. V and J are TRBV19 and TRBJ2-3; D tentatively fits TRBD1 or TRBD2 (5 bases each). CDR1 is LNHDA and CDR2 is SQIVND in the germline V gene (reference sequence). The CDR3 is made up of 15 amino acids. V was clipped by 6 bases and J by 3 bases, with 16 bases between them. The CDR3 DNA sequence: TGTGCCAGTAGCTCCTCGGGACCAGTTACAGATACGCAGTATTTT. Amino acid sequence: CASSSSGPVTDTQYF.

This clonotype has more than one count but fewer than ten. The CDR3 DNA reads TGTGCCAGCAGCTTTGGGACAGGCCGATCCTACAATGAGCAGTTCTTC. Protein sequence: CASSFGTGRSYNEQFF. The chain employs TRBV5-6 and TRBJ2-1; TRBD1 aligns across 8 bases. This CDR3 has 16 amino acids. J lost 1 base, V lost 2 bases, and 5 bases had no gene match. Per germline, CDR1 SGHDT and CDR2 YYEEEE.

This clonotype was recorded many times. The chain uses TRBV28 and TRBJ2-3, with a tentative D call TRBD2 (7 bases). Trimming pared 8 bases from V and 4 bases from J, leaving 16 bases between. The CDR3 has 14 amino acids. From germline, CDR1 is MDHEN and CDR2 SYDVKM. The CDR3 here is CASRGRGTSDTQYF. The CDR3 bases are TGTGCCAGCCGAGGGAGGGGGACGTCAGATACGCAGTATTTT. Based on the CDR3 plus reference TRBV28 and TRBJ2-3, the full variable domain is DVKVTQSSRYLVKRTGEKVFLECVQDMDHENMFWYRQDPGLGLRLIYFSYDVKMKEKGDIPEGYSVSREKKERFSLILESASTNQTSMYLCASRGRGTSDTQYFGPGTRLTVL.